Listed below are T cell receptor beta chains from one sample, sequenced in a study of cytomegalovirus exposure and HLA in healthy donors. Sequencing used immunoSEQ multiplex PCR; TCRdb keeps in-frame clones, though not all of them. The sample comprises about 150,000 clones, approximately 8.9% of which are singletons, and over 6.5% rests with the top ten. Sequences were obtained from PBMCs. The source is a woman aged 40 to 50 in good health and CMV-seropositive. The CDR3 runs from the conserved cysteine through the conserved F or W. A D gene is named only where the DNA matches it firmly. The size entry is marked missing in some rows and otherwise reads once, few, many or a size class.

j_call d_call clone_size v_call cdr3_aa cdr3_nt
TRBJ1-4 . medium-sized TRBV4-1 CASSQVQVSTNEKLFF TGCGCCAGCAGCCAAGTACAGGTCTCAACTAATGAAAAACTGTTTTTT
TRBJ1-1 . . TRBV4-3 CASSQDLGGTMNTEAFF TGCGCCAGCAGCCAAGATCTGGGAGGGACAATGAACACTGAAGCTTTCTTT
TRBJ2-7 . . TRBV7-9 CASSGGVHYEQYF TGTGCCAGCAGCGGCGGGGTACACTACGAGCAGTACTTC
TRBJ2-7 TRBD2 once TRBV6-6 CASSYGSSGGYEQYF TGTGCCAGCAGTTACGGCTCGAGCGGGGGCTACGAGCAGTACTTC
TRBJ2-7 . once TRBV7-3 CASSRQDGNEQYF TGTGCCAGCAGCCGACAGGATGGGAACGAGCAGTACTTC
TRBJ2-5 . few TRBV5-1 CASAPWQGGQETQYF TGCGCCAGCGCCCCATGGCAGGGGGGCCAAGAGACCCAGTACTTC
TRBJ2-7 TRBD1 few TRBV5-1 CASSLKPGQLNEQYF TGCGCCAGCAGCTTGAAACCGGGACAGTTAAACGAGCAGTACTTC
TRBJ1-2 TRBD1 . TRBV6-6 CASSPTGDYGYTF TGTGCCAGCAGTCCCACAGGGGACTATGGCTACACCTTC
TRBJ1-2 . few TRBV27 CASSPDSPNYGYTF TGTGCCAGCAGTCCGGACTCTCCTAACTATGGCTACACCTTC
TRBJ1-1 . few TRBV2 CASSLGGTLNTEAFF TGTGCCAGCAGCCTAGGAGGGACGTTGAACACTGAAGCTTTCTTT
TRBJ1-6 . few TRBV5-6 CASSLVSAGVNSPLHF TGTGCCAGCAGCTTGGTCTCCGCAGGGGTAAATTCACCCCTCCACTTT
TRBJ1-2 . few TRBV4-1 CASSRTVSDYGYTF TGCGCCAGCAGCCGTACGGTGAGCGACTATGGCTACACCTTC
TRBJ1-5 . once TRBV6-5 CASSEADSNQPQHF TGTGCCAGCAGTGAGGCAGATAGCAATCAGCCCCAGCATTTT
TRBJ2-5 . few TRBV2 CASSEAGRVTQYF TGTGCCAGCAGTGAAGCAGGCAGGGTGACCCAGTACTTC
TRBJ2-3 TRBD2 . TRBV27 CASGALLAGTDTQYF TGTGCCAGCGGAGCCCTACTAGCGGGAACAGATACGCAGTATTTT
TRBJ2-5 TRBD2 few TRBV6-5 CASSFRASGAETQYF TGTGCCAGCAGTTTTCGTGCTAGCGGGGCAGAGACCCAGTACTTC
TRBJ2-7 TRBD2 many TRBV7-6 CATRPLAGSAEQYF TGTGCAACCCGACCCCTAGCGGGGTCGGCCGAGCAGTACTTC
TRBJ2-2 TRBD2 . TRBV9 CASSARTSAGELFF TGTGCCAGCAGCGCCCGGACTAGTGCCGGGGAGCTGTTTTTT
TRBJ1-1 TRBD1 few TRBV6-6 CASSYQGARAEAFF TGTGCCAGCAGTTACCAGGGGGCGAGGGCTGAAGCTTTCTTT
TRBJ1-6 . . TRBV2 CASSEVRGAEGTPLHF TGTGCCAGCAGTGAAGTCAGGGGCGCTGAGGGAACACCCCTCCACTTT
TRBJ2-3 TRBD2 few TRBV4-1 CANRLARTQDTQYF TGCGCCAACAGACTAGCGCGAACCCAAGATACGCAGTATTTT
TRBJ2-1 TRBD2 . TRBV12-5 CASGLYSGRESSYNEQFF TGTGCTAGTGGTTTGTACAGTGGGAGGGAGAGCTCCTACAATGAGCAGTTCTTC
TRBJ2-1 TRBD1 . TRBV7-9 CASSSGTGELDEQFF TGTGCCAGCAGCTCCGGGACAGGGGAACTCGATGAGCAGTTCTTC
TRBJ1-4 . . TRBV10-3 CAISGTPTEKLFF TGTGCCATTTCCGGGACACCGACCGAAAAACTGTTTTTT
TRBJ2-1 TRBD2 few TRBV4-3 CASSRTGGAVYNEQFF TGCGCCAGCAGCCGAACCGGGGGGGCCGTATACAATGAGCAGTTCTTC
TRBJ1-1 . . TRBV10-3 CAISESGWGSEAFF TGTGCCATCAGTGAGTCTGGATGGGGCTCTGAAGCTTTCTTT
TRBJ1-1 . few TRBV11-3 CASSFRESPNTEAFF TGTGCCAGCAGCTTCCGCGAGAGTCCGAACACTGAAGCTTTCTTT
TRBJ2-7 . . TRBV5-6 CASSLDTDYEQYF TGTGCCAGCAGCTTGGACACCGACTACGAGCAGTACTTC
TRBJ1-4 TRBD1 . TRBV7-2 CASSLVGTARNEKLFF TGTGCCAGCAGCTTAGTTGGGACAGCCCGTAATGAAAAACTGTTTTTT
TRBJ2-5 . few TRBV10-3 CAISESKLQETQYF TGTGCCATCAGTGAGTCCAAACTCCAAGAGACCCAGTACTTC
TRBJ2-5 . . TRBV5-1 CASSPPGETQYF TGCGCCAGCAGCCCTCCGGGGGAGACCCAGTACTTC
TRBJ1-3 . . TRBV11-3 CASSRESGQASSGNTIYF TGTGCCAGCAGCCGGGAGAGCGGACAAGCAAGCTCTGGAAACACCATATATTTT
TRBJ2-1 TRBD1 . TRBV5-1 CASSLTRTGGALNEQFF TGCGCCAGCAGCTTGACCAGGACAGGAGGCGCGCTCAATGAGCAGTTCTTC
TRBJ1-6 TRBD1 few TRBV10-3 CAIKESGGTVLNSPLHF TGTGCCATCAAAGAATCCGGAGGGACAGTGCTAAATTCACCCCTCCACTTT
TRBJ2-5 TRBD1 few TRBV13 CASSSRLPQGQETQYF TGTGCCAGCAGCTCCCGGCTCCCACAGGGGCAAGAGACCCAGTACTTC
TRBJ1-5 . . TRBV19 CASSWGRGNQPQHF TGTGCCAGTAGTTGGGGGAGGGGTAATCAGCCCCAGCATTTT
TRBJ1-2 TRBD1 few TRBV5-1 CASSLSGTGAYGYTF TGCGCCAGCAGCCTCTCCGGGACAGGGGCCTATGGCTACACCTTC
TRBJ1-6 . . TRBV5-1 CASSLQAEPNSPLHF TGCGCCAGCAGCTTGCAGGCAGAGCCTAATTCACCCCTCCACTTT
TRBJ1-1 TRBD1 few TRBV29-1 CSGGTEPYTEAFF TGCAGCGGGGGGACAGAACCCTACACTGAAGCTTTCTTT
TRBJ2-7 TRBD1 few TRBV2 CASRQSGTGDEQYF TGTGCCAGCAGGCAATCAGGGACAGGGGACGAGCAGTACTTC
TRBJ1-5 TRBD1 . TRBV5-4 CASSLGGQGSNQPQHF TGTGCCAGCAGCTTGGGGGGACAGGGTAGCAATCAGCCCCAGCATTTT